The following is a T cell receptor (beta chain) sequence with its context. The data belong to a study of blood T cell repertoires in COVID-19. Overall study context: Both acute and convalescent COVID-19 samples were obtained from the United States, Italy and Spain. The cDNA or gDNA used as material had been derived from T cells, B-cell-depleted T cells, or PBMCs.

The CDR3 has 15 residues. CDR1 GTSNPN and CDR2 SVGIG come from the germline V gene (reference sequence). V lost 3 bases and J lost 6; bases outside the gene matches: 12. In the authors' workflow: The assay estimated nucleated cells by amplifying reference gene primers. TCRdb's copy holds only in-frame clones and misses some; the assay was immunoSEQ multiplex PCR. V and J calls and clone size follow that table, whereas D and trimming were derived from the DNA. Among 110,000 or so clones listed, 85% to 90% were seen once. The chain has TRBV30 and TRBJ1-2, with 8 bases identical to TRBD1. The sequenced sample was peripheral blood. The clonotype comes from a woman aged 45-59 years with acute or convalescent COVID-19. The CDR3 region is CAWRGGRRGRDGYTF. For the CDR3, the DNA is TGTGCCTGGAGGGGTGGCCGCAGGGGGCGCGATGGCTACACCTTC.